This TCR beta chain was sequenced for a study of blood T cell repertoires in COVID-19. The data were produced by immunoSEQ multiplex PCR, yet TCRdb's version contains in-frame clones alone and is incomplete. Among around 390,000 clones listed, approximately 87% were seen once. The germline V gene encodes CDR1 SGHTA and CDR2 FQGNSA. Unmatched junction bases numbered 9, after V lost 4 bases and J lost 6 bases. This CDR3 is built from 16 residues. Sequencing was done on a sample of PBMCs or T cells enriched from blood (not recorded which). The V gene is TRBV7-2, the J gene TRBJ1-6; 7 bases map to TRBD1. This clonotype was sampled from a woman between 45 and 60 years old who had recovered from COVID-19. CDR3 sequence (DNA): TGTGCCAGCAGCTCTAACGACAGGGTGGCTAATTCACCCCTCCACTTT. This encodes CASSSNDRVANSPLHF.